Listed below are T cell receptor beta chains from one sample, sequenced in a study of a mutant IDH1 vaccine in newly diagnosed glioma. Sequenced by immunoSEQ multiplex PCR; TCRdb stores in-frame clones only, minus some. In the table there are about 55,000 clones, 80% of which are singletons. Antigens for these TCRs are unknown. The input for sequencing was PBMCs, taken from a glioma patient whose treatment included an IDH1 peptide vaccine. The receptors here all came from a man in his forties with glioma. Each CDR3 is given with its conserved first and last residue. Each record gives: J gene, clone size, D gene, V gene, CDR3 protein, CDR3 DNA. A D gene is named only where the DNA matches it firmly. Size is stated for part of the rows, as once, few or many counts, or as a class when the clone is expanded.

TRBJ2-7 . TRBD1 TRBV19 CASSRGQGGSNEQYF TGTGCCAGTAGCCGCGGACAGGGTGGTTCCAACGAGCAGTACTTC
TRBJ2-7 . TRBD2 TRBV9 CASSVASAGALYEQYF TGTGCCAGCAGCGTAGCTTCAGCGGGGGCCCTCTACGAGCAGTACTTC
TRBJ1-3 . TRBD1 TRBV6-5 CASSLRRGLGNTIYF TGTGCCAGCAGCCTACGCAGGGGGCTAGGAAACACCATATATTTT
TRBJ1-1 few . TRBV19 CASSIGERRGTEAFF TGTGCCAGTAGTATCGGAGAGAGGCGCGGGACTGAAGCTTTCTTT
TRBJ2-5 . TRBD2 TRBV25-1 CASSASPRLAGARETQYF TGTGCCAGCAGTGCGTCACCCCGACTAGCGGGGGCCAGAGAGACCCAGTACTTC
TRBJ2-7 . . TRBV4-1 CASSQETGPYEQYF TGCGCCAGCAGCCAAGAAACCGGCCCCTACGAGCAGTACTTC
TRBJ1-2 . . TRBV19 CASSLRTALHGYTF TGTGCCAGTAGTCTCCGGACAGCTCTCCATGGCTACACCTTC
TRBJ2-7 . . TRBV4-2 CASSPRGTSSYEQYF TGTGCCAGCAGCCCCCGTGGAACCAGCTCCTACGAGCAGTACTTC
TRBJ1-4 . TRBD1 TRBV4-1 CASSQFGQGPNEKLFF TGCGCCAGCAGCCAATTCGGACAGGGCCCGAATGAAAAACTGTTTTTT
TRBJ2-7 few TRBD2 TRBV27 CASARDLRLAGGSYYEQYF TGTGCCAGCGCGCGCGACCTTAGACTAGCGGGGGGATCGTACTACGAGCAGTACTTC
TRBJ2-5 . . TRBV27 CASRSQGETQYF TGTGCCAGCCGTTCGCAGGGCGAGACCCAGTACTTC
TRBJ2-5 . . TRBV14 CASSQAPQETQYF TGTGCCAGCAGCCAAGCGCCCCAAGAGACCCAGTACTTC
TRBJ2-5 . TRBD2 TRBV9 CASSVRAGGPETQYF TGTGCCAGCAGCGTAAGGGCGGGGGGGCCGGAGACCCAGTACTTC
TRBJ1-1 . . TRBV13 CASSVGSSEAFF TGTGCCAGCAGCGTAGGGTCATCTGAAGCTTTCTTT
TRBJ2-3 . TRBD2 TRBV29-1 CSGTSGGRDTQYF TGCAGCGGGACTAGCGGGGGACGTGATACGCAGTATTTT
TRBJ2-7 . . TRBV5-6 CASSQDYYEQYF TGTGCCAGCAGCCAAGACTACTACGAGCAGTACTTC
TRBJ1-1 . . TRBV2 CASTSRGLGTEAFF TGTGCCAGTACCTCTCGGGGGTTGGGCACTGAAGCTTTCTTT
TRBJ1-4 . . TRBV4-1 CASSQTEGQANEKLFF TGCGCCAGCAGCCAAACCGAGGGGCAGGCTAATGAAAAACTGTTTTTT
TRBJ2-2 . . TRBV15 CATSRALPAGGGELFF TGTGCCACCAGCAGAGCACTCCCGGCCGGGGGCGGGGAGCTGTTTTTT
TRBJ2-7 few TRBD1 TRBV4-2 CASSQGQGAAYEQYF TGTGCCAGCAGCCAAGGACAGGGGGCCGCCTACGAGCAGTACTTC
TRBJ1-6 once . TRBV2 CASGGDYNSPLHF TGTGCCAGCGGAGGGGACTATAATTCACCCCTCCACTTT
TRBJ2-5 once . TRBV6-5 CASSSIEGETQYF TGTGCCAGCAGTTCTATAGAAGGGGAGACCCAGTACTTC
TRBJ2-4 . . TRBV19 CATQSWTANIQYF TGTGCCACCCAGAGTTGGACAGCTAACATTCAGTACTTC
TRBJ1-1 few . TRBV19 CASSSPWRTEAFF TGTGCCAGTAGTAGCCCATGGAGGACTGAAGCTTTCTTT
TRBJ1-2 . . TRBV27 CASSLKGYGYTF TGTGCCAGCAGTTTAAAGGGCTATGGCTACACCTTC
TRBJ2-7 . . TRBV2 CASSERTGPYEQYF TGTGCCAGCAGCGAACGGACGGGTCCATACGAGCAGTACTTC
TRBJ1-1 . . TRBV6-5 CASSYDRRETEAFF TGTGCCAGCAGTTACGACAGGAGGGAGACTGAAGCTTTCTTT
TRBJ2-7 . TRBD2 TRBV19 CATRGGGYEQYF TGTGCCACCCGGGGGGGCGGCTACGAGCAGTACTTC
TRBJ1-1 . TRBD1 TRBV6-5 CASYRGSLNTEAFF TGTGCCAGCTACAGGGGGTCTCTGAACACTGAAGCTTTCTTT
TRBJ1-4 . . TRBV5-1 CASSLGGPRSRGEKLFF TGCGCCAGCAGCTTGGGAGGACCCCGTTCGAGGGGTGAAAAACTGTTTTTT
TRBJ2-1 . . TRBV29-1 CSVGPRASYNEQFF TGCAGCGTTGGACCCAGGGCCTCCTACAATGAGCAGTTCTTC
TRBJ2-3 . . TRBV4-1 CASSQVTATHDTQYF TGCGCCAGCAGCCAAGTGACAGCAACACACGATACGCAGTATTTT
TRBJ2-1 . . TRBV2 CASSGQYNEQFF TGTGCCAGCAGTGGCCAGTACAATGAGCAGTTCTTC
TRBJ2-3 . TRBD1 TRBV4-2 CASSQEMRDRDWRTTDTQYF TGTGCCAGCAGCCAAGAAATGAGGGACAGGGATTGGAGGACCACAGATACGCAGTATTTT
TRBJ1-2 . . TRBV27 CASSLGRFWGYTF TGTGCCAGCAGTTTAGGGCGGTTCTGGGGCTACACCTTC
TRBJ1-1 few . TRBV6-5 CASSSFFTEAFF TGTGCCAGCAGTTCATTTTTCACTGAAGCTTTCTTT
TRBJ2-5 . TRBD2 TRBV30 CAWSLAGGFGETQYF TGTGCCTGGAGTCTAGCGGGGGGATTCGGGGAGACCCAGTACTTC
TRBJ2-3 . TRBD1 TRBV29-1 CSVAGRGQTDTQYF TGCAGCGTTGCTGGTAGGGGGCAAACAGATACGCAGTATTTT
TRBJ1-1 . . TRBV2 CASGFAGAGTEAFF TGTGCCAGCGGATTTGCAGGGGCAGGCACTGAAGCTTTCTTT
TRBJ2-7 . . TRBV5-6 CASSLGGGNYEQYF TGTGCCAGCAGCTTGGGAGGGGGGAACTACGAGCAGTACTTC
TRBJ1-2 once . TRBV27 CASAREIRYGYTF TGTGCCAGCGCCAGGGAAATTAGATATGGCTACACCTTC
TRBJ2-5 . . TRBV4-2 CASSQVYPLETQYF TGTGCCAGCAGCCAAGTTTACCCTCTTGAGACCCAGTACTTC
TRBJ1-1 . . TRBV6-1 CASSRVGQGNVGAFF TGTGCCAGCAGTAGAGTGGGCCAAGGGAACGTAGGCGCTTTCTTT
TRBJ1-2 . TRBD1 TRBV6-5 CASSGQTGSSGYTF TGTGCCAGCAGTGGGCAGACAGGGAGTTCGGGCTACACCTTC
TRBJ1-1 . . TRBV19 CASSFGPNTEAFF TGTGCCAGTAGTTTCGGACCTAACACTGAAGCTTTCTTT
TRBJ1-1 . . TRBV5-1 CASSFLEDSPNTEAFF TGCGCCAGCAGCTTCTTGGAGGACTCACCGAACACTGAAGCTTTCTTT
TRBJ1-4 . TRBD1 TRBV5-1 CASSLEPGGANEKLFF TGCGCCAGCAGCTTGGAGCCAGGGGGGGCTAATGAAAAACTGTTTTTT
TRBJ2-3 . . TRBV6-4 CASSDSAGSTDTQYF TGTGCCAGCAGTGACTCGGCGGGGAGCACAGATACGCAGTATTTT
TRBJ2-5 . . TRBV29-1 CSVALVTETQYF TGCAGCGTTGCCCTGGTTACAGAGACCCAGTACTTC
TRBJ2-4 . . TRBV2 CASSPRAGLSTAKNIQYF TGTGCCAGCAGTCCACGGGCCGGATTAAGCACCGCCAAAAACATTCAGTACTTC
TRBJ2-2 . TRBD2 TRBV25-1 CASSGRGGWTGELFF TGTGCCAGCAGTGGGCGGGGGGGCTGGACCGGGGAGCTGTTTTTT
TRBJ1-4 once TRBD1 TRBV19 CASSRYPGQGARTEKLFF TGTGCCAGTAGCAGGTACCCGGGACAGGGGGCGCGGACTGAAAAACTGTTTTTT
TRBJ2-3 . . TRBV27 CASSAPPLTDTQYF TGTGCCAGCAGTGCCCCTCCCCTCACAGATACGCAGTATTTT
TRBJ2-7 . . TRBV6-5 CASHGTTSYEQYF TGTGCCAGCCACGGGACGACTTCCTACGAGCAGTACTTC
TRBJ2-5 . . TRBV9 CASSYLTGHQETQYF TGTGCCAGCAGCTACCTCACAGGGCACCAAGAGACCCAGTACTTC
TRBJ2-6 . TRBD1 TRBV18 CASSPDRAGANVLTF TGTGCCAGCTCGCCAGACAGGGCTGGGGCCAACGTCCTGACTTTC
TRBJ1-3 . . TRBV10-3 CAISESNGRTTGNTIYF TGTGCCATCAGTGAGTCCAATGGTAGGACAACTGGAAACACCATATATTTT
TRBJ2-7 . . TRBV5-1 CASSGQNPNPEQYF TGCGCCAGCTCCGGACAAAACCCAAATCCCGAGCAGTACTTC